This T cell receptor (beta chain) appears in the sequencing data of a study of blood T cell repertoires in COVID-19. Background on the study: Acute and convalescent COVID-19 samples came from the United States, Italy and Spain.

In the source study's methods: Researchers report that nucleated cell counts were estimated from reference gene primer amplification. The protocol was immunoSEQ multiplex PCR, while the TCRdb copy is restricted to in-frame clones and leaves out a portion. That table is the source of V, J and clone size, and D and trimming were worked out from the DNA. The sample comprises 100,000 to 150,000 clones, roughly 80% of which are singletons, and roughly 1.9% rests with the top ten. This receptor was identified in a man in his 70s with acute or convalescent COVID-19. The specimen was peripheral blood.

CDR3: CASSRGVETPLHF. DNA for the CDR3: TGTGCCAGCAGCCGGGGGGTAGAAACACCCCTCCACTTT. V gene TRBV5-7 combines with J gene TRBJ1-6; maybe TRBD1 (5 bases). TRBV5-7 belongs to the ORF category, with a function that is uncertain. CDR3 size: 13 residues. Trimming left V 4 bases short and J 11 bases short, with 13 bases between.